This TCR beta chain comes out of a study of OX40 agonist ivuxolimab in advanced cancers. Study summary: Ivuxolimab, an antibody acting as an agonist of OX40 (CD134), was used to treat patients.

Assay: immunoSEQ multiplex PCR; the TCRdb copy retains only in-frame clones and omits some. The profile shows tens of thousands of clones, under 95% of them singletons. This CDR3 is built from 15 residues. V trimming: 9 bases; J trimming: 2 bases; junction bases outside the gene matches: 5. Germline assignment: CDR1 WSHSY and CDR2 SAAADI. This sequence was found in an adult with an advanced solid tumor such as melanoma, head and neck, liver or kidney cancer. V is TRBV10-2 and J is TRBJ2-3, with 13 bases fitting TRBD2. The source material was CD4+ or CD8+ T cells sorted from blood, sampled in a trial of the OX40 agonist ivuxolimab. The CDR3 DNA sequence: TGCGCCAGTGGGGGACTAGCGGGACCCACAGATACGCAGTATTTT. Translated, it gives CASGGLAGPTDTQYF.